The rows below give T cell receptor beta chains drawn from one sample of a study of regulatory T cells in long-lasting Graves disease. TCRdb processed the multiplex PCR reads anew with MiXCR; each CDR3 protein has one entry. The data contain approximately 400,000 distinct CDR3 sequences, less than 20% of them seen just once; the ten biggest clones take up about 20%. The material was peripheral blood mononuclear cells (PBMCs), obtained at new diagnosis, from a patient treated with antithyroid drugs. All receptors come from a female donor with Graves disease. The CDR3 runs from the conserved cysteine through the conserved F or W. The D gene is left open where the match is weak. For some rows the clone size is stated as once, few or many, or as a class when expanded; others skip it.

TRBD2,once,TRBV7-2,TRBJ2-7,TGTGCCAGCAGCTTAAGGTCCCTAGCGGGGGCCCGCTCCTACGAGCAGTACTTC,CASSLRSLAGARSYEQYF
.,many,TRBV16,TRBJ2-7,TGTGCCAGCAGCCAATCGGGCAGACCCGGGATCCACGAGCAGTACTTC,CASSQSGRPGIHEQYF
.,.,TRBV3-1,TRBJ1-3,TGTGCCAGCAGCCAAGCCGGGTTCTCTGGAAACACCATATATTTT,CASSQAGFSGNTIYF
.,.,TRBV10-3,TRBJ2-5,TGTGCCATCAGTGAGTGGCCTTTTAAATGGAACCAAGAGACCCAGTACTTC,CAISEWPFKWNQETQYF
TRBD1,many,TRBV2,TRBJ1-6,TGTGCCAGCAGTGCCCCCGAGGGACAGACCCCACCCCTCCACTTT,CASSAPEGQTPPLHF
.,.,TRBV6-2/TRBV6-3,TRBJ2-7,TGTGCCGCGGGCCACGAGCAGTACTTC,CAAGHEQYF
.,many,TRBV28,TRBJ1-6,TGTGCCAGCAGTTTACCGCCAAGGGTAGGGGCTTATAATTCACCCCTCCACTTT,CASSLPPRVGAYNSPLHF
TRBD2,.,TRBV27,TRBJ2-2,TGTGCCTGCGGTAGGGAGGGGTACACCGGGGAGCTGTTTTTT,CACGREGYTGELFF
TRBD2,.,TRBV10-3,TRBJ2-3,TGTGCCATCAGTGATCGGGGGGGGCCGGAGCGAGATACGCAGTATTTT,CAISDRGGPERDTQYF
TRBD1,many,TRBV3-1,TRBJ2-7,TGTGCCAGCAGCCCCCGACAGGGGCCGGGCGAGCAGTACTTC,CASSPRQGPGEQYF
TRBD1,many,TRBV6-1,TRBJ1-1,TGTGCCAGCAGTGCAGTGGACAGGGGGTTAACTGAAGCTTTCTTT,CASSAVDRGLTEAFF
.,many,TRBV12-3/TRBV12-4,TRBJ2-7,TGTGCCAGCAGTTTAGGACAGGCGAGATCCTACGAGCAGTACTTC,CASSLGQARSYEQYF
.,few,TRBV19,TRBJ2-1,TGTGCCAGTAGATTGACAAGCCCTTACAATGAGCAGTTCTTC,CASRLTSPYNEQFF
.,few,TRBV7-2,TRBJ2-7,TGTGCCAGCAGCCTATTGCCGGTCTACGAGCAGTACTTC,CASSLLPVYEQYF
TRBD1,many,TRBV28,TRBJ1-3,TGTGCCAGCAGCCAGGGGGCCGGTGGAAACACCATATATTTT,CASSQGAGGNTIYF
TRBD2,many,TRBV12-3/TRBV12-4,TRBJ2-1,TGTGCCAGCAGTTTACGGGAGGGGTACAATGAGCAGTTCTTC,CASSLREGYNEQFF
.,many,TRBV6-2/TRBV6-3,TRBJ2-1,TGTGCCAGCAGCGAGGTACTAGGAATCGTTAGCGGTGAGCAGTTCTTC,CASSEVLGIVSGEQFF
.,.,TRBV5-1,TRBJ1-2,TGCGCCAGCAGCTTCGAAGAGGCTCACTATGGCTACACCTTC,CASSFEEAHYGYTF
.,many,TRBV7-9,TRBJ2-1,TGTGCCAGCAGCTTAGCACCCCGGGAAGGTTCCAATGAGCAGTTCTTC,CASSLAPREGSNEQFF
.,many,TRBV7-2,TRBJ2-6,TGTGCCAGCAGCGCCGTTGGGCTAACCGGGGCCAACGTCCTGACTTTC,CASSAVGLTGANVLTF
.,.,TRBV11-2,TRBJ2-1,TGTGCCAGCAGCCAGGACGCATCGTGGCAATACAATGAGCAGTTCTTC,CASSQDASWQYNEQFF
.,many,TRBV5-1,TRBJ2-7,TGCGCCAGCAGCTTGGAGGGCGGGATGATGGTCTCCTACGAGCAGTACTTC,CASSLEGGMMVSYEQYF
TRBD1,.,TRBV7-2,TRBJ2-7,TGTGCCAGCAGCTTCCTCTGGACAGGGGGAGGCTACGAGCAGTACTTC,CASSFLWTGGGYEQYF
TRBD1,.,TRBV6-1,TRBJ2-3,TGTGCCAGCAGTGGGGGGACAGCTTCGCTTCCAGATACGCAGTATTTT,CASSGGTASLPDTQYF
.,many,TRBV7-2,TRBJ2-3,TGTGCCAGCAGCTTAAGGGGGGATGATACAGATACGCAGTATTTT,CASSLRGDDTDTQYF
.,many,TRBV7-2,TRBJ1-1,TGTGCCAGCACGAGGAGCATGAACACTGAAGCTTTCTTT,CASTRSMNTEAFF
.,many,TRBV11-3,TRBJ1-1,TGTGCCAGCTTAGTTATGTCGGGCGCGAACACTGAAGCTTTCTTT,CASLVMSGANTEAFF
TRBD1,many,TRBV12-3/TRBV12-4,TRBJ2-6,TGTGCCAGCAGTCTCCAAGCCGGGACAGGGGGCGCTGGGGCCAACGTCCTGACTTTC,CASSLQAGTGGAGANVLTF
.,.,TRBV10-2,TRBJ1-5,TGCGCCAGCAGTGATGTGGGGGCCAGCAATCAGCCCCAGCATTTT,CASSDVGASNQPQHF
.,.,TRBV12-3/TRBV12-4,TRBJ2-2,TGTGCCAGCAGTTTAGGGCCGTACACCGGGGAGCTGTTTTTT,CASSLGPYTGELFF
TRBD2,.,TRBV20-1,TRBJ2-3,TGCAGTGCTAGCGGGTCCGCGGGGGGGCCTCATGGCACAGATACGCAGTATTTT,CSASGSAGGPHGTDTQYF
TRBD2,many,TRBV28,TRBJ2-2,TGTGCCAACAGTTTAGGGAAAAGAGGGGAGGGCGCCACCGGGGAGCTGTTTTTT,CANSLGKRGEGATGELFF
.,many,TRBV20-1,TRBJ1-5,TGCAGTGCTAGAGATAATTCGGGGTCCTACAATCAGCCCCAGCATTTT,CSARDNSGSYNQPQHF
.,many,TRBV30,TRBJ2-1,TGTGCCTGGAGTAATCCGGGCCCCCGCGAAGAGCAGTTCTTC,CAWSNPGPREEQFF
TRBD2,many,TRBV28,TRBJ2-7,TGTGCCAGCAGTTCTAGCGGGAGAGTCCCCTACGAGCAGTACTTC,CASSSSGRVPYEQYF
TRBD1,.,TRBV12-3/TRBV12-4,TRBJ1-5,TGTGCCAGCAGCCAGGGGACAGGGACTCGTAATCAGCCCCAGCATTTT,CASSQGTGTRNQPQHF
TRBD1,many,TRBV3-1,TRBJ1-1,TGTGCCAGCAGCCAAGAAGGACAGGGGAGTGAAGCTTTCTTT,CASSQEGQGSEAFF
TRBD1,.,TRBV6-1,TRBJ2-4,TGTGCCAGCAGCGCCGGACAGGGTTACGACAAAAACATTCAGTACTTC,CASSAGQGYDKNIQYF